The rows below give T cell receptor beta chains drawn from one sample of a study of cytomegalovirus exposure and HLA in healthy donors. Produced via immunoSEQ multiplex PCR; TCRdb's table is partial and in-frame only. The data hold over 75,000 clones, with approximately 89% observed a single time. Sequencing was performed on PBMCs. Source of these receptors: a man aged 30 to 45 in good health and CMV-seropositive. CDR3s include the opening cysteine and the closing phenylalanine or tryptophan. D genes are given only for firm matches. Not every row has a clone size; where given, it reads once, few, many or a size class.

abundance	d_gene	j_gene	v_gene	CDR3aa	CDR3nt
once	-	TRBJ2-1	TRBV5-1	CASSLDVRVVGNEQFF	TGCGCCAGCAGCTTGGATGTCCGGGTTGTTGGGAATGAGCAGTTCTTC
-	TRBD2	TRBJ2-1	TRBV5-1	CASSPVGLAGAYNEQFF	TGCGCCAGCAGCCCCGTGGGACTAGCGGGAGCCTACAATGAGCAGTTCTTC
-	TRBD2	TRBJ2-5	TRBV2	CASSRGDGETQYF	TGTGCCAGCAGTCGGGGGGATGGGGAGACCCAGTACTTC
-	-	TRBJ2-2	TRBV23-1	CASSQSYRQVGTGELFF	TGCGCCAGCAGTCAATCATATAGACAGGTGGGGACCGGGGAGCTGTTTTTT
-	-	TRBJ2-3	TRBV7-2	CASTPPGDDTQYF	TGTGCCAGCACCCCCCCCGGAGACGATACGCAGTATTTT
-	TRBD2	TRBJ2-7	TRBV5-1	CASSDSGTSGTYEQYF	TGCGCCAGCAGCGACAGCGGGACTAGCGGGACTTACGAGCAGTACTTC
-	TRBD2	TRBJ2-3	TRBV10-3	CAITSGTSSRTDTQYF	TGTGCCATCACCTCCGGGACTAGCAGCCGCACAGATACGCAGTATTTT
-	TRBD1	TRBJ2-7	TRBV11-2	CASSLSPPGQGVVHEQYF	TGTGCCAGCAGCTTGTCTCCCCCGGGACAGGGGGTTGTCCACGAGCAGTACTTC
-	-	TRBJ1-1	TRBV28	CASSLNGMNTEAFF	TGTGCCAGCAGTTTAAATGGCATGAACACTGAAGCTTTCTTT
-	-	TRBJ1-2	TRBV19	CASSILSAGNYGYTF	TGTGCCAGTAGTATTCTCTCTGCGGGAAACTATGGCTACACCTTC
-	-	TRBJ1-2	TRBV18	CASSPSTPNGYTF	TGTGCCAGCTCACCATCCACGCCTAATGGCTACACCTTC
-	TRBD2	TRBJ2-1	TRBV6-1	CASKTSGRTNNEQFF	TGTGCCAGCAAGACTAGCGGGAGGACCAACAATGAGCAGTTCTTC
-	-	TRBJ2-7	TRBV30	CACQRGGLYEQYF	TGTGCCTGTCAGAGGGGGGGACTGTACGAGCAGTACTTC
-	-	TRBJ1-2	TRBV5-1	CASSLMRSQGHGYTF	TGCGCCAGCAGCTTAATGAGGTCGCAGGGGCATGGCTACACCTTC
once	-	TRBJ1-5	TRBV6-5	CASSPGSNSNQPQHF	TGTGCCAGCAGCCCGGGAAGTAATAGCAATCAGCCCCAGCATTTT
-	TRBD2	TRBJ2-1	TRBV19	CASSPGGGREYNEQFF	TGTGCCAGTAGTCCCGGGGGGGGACGGGAGTACAATGAGCAGTTCTTC
-	TRBD1	TRBJ1-4	TRBV5-1	CASSLDIGQGNEKLFF	TGCGCCAGCAGCTTGGATATCGGACAGGGTAATGAAAAACTGTTTTTT
-	TRBD2	TRBJ2-3	TRBV5-4	CASSSTGLAGPGRQYF	TGTGCCAGCAGCTCTACAGGACTAGCGGGACCGGGCAGGCAGTATTTT
-	TRBD2	TRBJ2-2	TRBV4-1	CASSQELRLARGELFF	TGCGCCAGCAGCCAAGAACTCCGACTAGCTCGCGGGGAGCTGTTTTTT
-	TRBD2	TRBJ2-2	TRBV6-6	CASSNRDYKNTGELFF	TGTGCCAGCAGTAATCGGGACTATAAGAACACCGGGGAGCTGTTTTTT
-	TRBD1	TRBJ2-3	TRBV30	CAWSTGTGYTDTQYF	TGTGCCTGGTCAACCGGGACAGGGTACACAGATACGCAGTATTTT
-	TRBD2	TRBJ2-5	TRBV7-9	CSSSEGGRTQYF	TGTTCCAGCAGCGAGGGAGGGCGGACCCAGTACTTC
-	TRBD2	TRBJ2-1	TRBV7-3	CASSQGLAGPNEQFF	TGTGCCAGCAGTCAGGGACTAGCGGGCCCCAATGAGCAGTTCTTC
few	-	TRBJ1-3	TRBV2	CASKSDSGNTIYF	TGTGCCAGCAAGTCGGACAGTGGAAACACCATATATTTT
-	TRBD1	TRBJ2-7	TRBV28	CASGQGGWYEQYF	TGTGCCAGCGGACAGGGGGGTTGGTACGAGCAGTACTTC
-	TRBD1	TRBJ1-1	TRBV5-1	CASSLGRDSGAFF	TGCGCCAGCAGCTTGGGCCGGGACAGTGGGGCTTTCTTT
-	TRBD2	TRBJ2-2	TRBV12-5	CASGLVLTSGRAPGELFF	TGTGCTAGTGGTTTGGTGCTAACTAGCGGGAGGGCCCCTGGGGAGCTGTTTTTT
-	-	TRBJ1-1	TRBV4-1	CASSQGHQMNTEAFF	TGCGCCAGCAGCCAAGGACACCAAATGAACACTGAAGCTTTCTTT
-	TRBD2	TRBJ2-2	TRBV7-9	CASSLSGRAPGELFF	TGTGCCAGCAGCCTCAGCGGGAGGGCCCCCGGGGAGCTGTTTTTT
-	TRBD1	TRBJ2-1	TRBV5-5	CASSLGTGMYNEQFF	TGTGCCAGCAGCCTGGGGACAGGCATGTACAATGAGCAGTTCTTC
-	TRBD1	TRBJ1-2	TRBV30	CAWARTGGEGYTF	TGTGCCTGGGCCCGGACAGGGGGCGAAGGCTACACCTTC
-	TRBD1	TRBJ1-6	TRBV25-1	CASSEETGYSPLHF	TGTGCCAGCAGTGAGGAGACAGGGTACTCACCCCTCCACTTT
once	TRBD1	TRBJ1-5	TRBV7-9	CASSHQGAGNQPQHF	TGTGCCAGCAGCCATCAGGGGGCGGGCAATCAGCCCCAGCATTTT
-	-	TRBJ1-4	TRBV7-2	CASSLGQAKEKLFF	TGTGCCAGCAGCTTAGGTCAGGCTAAGGAAAAACTGTTTTTT
-	TRBD1	TRBJ1-5	TRBV7-8	CASSPRTGANNQPQHF	TGTGCCAGCAGCCCCCGGACAGGGGCAAACAATCAGCCCCAGCATTTT
-	-	TRBJ1-3	TRBV25-1	CASSNGGQTRNTIYF	TGTGCCAGCAGTAACGGCGGACAAACCAGAAACACCATATATTTT
-	-	TRBJ2-2	TRBV5-5	CASSFGRLGELFF	TGTGCCAGCAGCTTCGGTCGTCTCGGGGAGCTGTTTTTT